The 27 T cell receptor beta chains reported below all come from one sample, sequenced in a study of cytomegalovirus exposure and HLA in healthy donors. Primers included in the PCR were 60 Vbeta and 13 Jbeta primers. Only in-frame clones appear in the TCRdb table, and some are missing; sequencing was by immunoSEQ multiplex PCR. This sample has fewer than 150,000 clones; approximately 70% occur once, and the top ten carry approximately 14%. The sample comprised PBMCs. The origin of the receptors is a human donor in good health.

The chain's CDR3 is CASTHRGLAPDTQHF. The CDR3, as DNA: TGTGCCAGTACCCATCGGGGACTAGCGCCAGATACGCAGCATTTT. The chain couples TRBV19 to TRBJ2-3, with D tentatively TRBD1 (5 bases). The J call is in doubt because the DNA end fits TRBJ1-5 better. Germline CDR1 is LNHDA and CDR2 is SQIVND (reference sequence). This CDR3 is 15 amino acids long.

This chain connects TRBV11-2 to TRBJ2-6; perhaps TRBD1 as D (6 bases). CDR1 is SGHAT and CDR2 is FQNNGV in the germline V gene. Trimming cost V 0 bases and J 1 base, with 13 bases left between them. The CDR3 is 18 amino acids. The DNA of the CDR3 is TGTGCCAGCAGCTTAGATGGGGGCCACCATTCTGGGGCCAACGTCCTGACTTTC. Protein: CASSLDGGHHSGANVLTF. The variable domain in full, with the rest retrieved from reference TRBV11-2 and TRBJ2-6, is EAGVAQSPRYKIIEKRQSVAFWCNPISGHATLYWYQQILGQGPKLLIQFQNNGVVDDSQLPKDRFSAERLKGVDSTLKIQPAKLEDSAVYLCASSLDGGHHSGANVLTFGAGSRLTVL.

The chain recombines TRBV5-1 with TRBJ2-1, with a weak D call TRBD1 (5 bases). The V end lost 0 bases, the J end lost 5 bases, and 12 bases lay between the germline ends. The CDR3 is made up of 15 amino acids. Germline lookup yields CDR1 SGHRS and CDR2 YFSETQ. The CDR3 nucleotides are TGCGCCAGCAGCTTGGGTCAGGGTAATGACAATGAGCAGTTCTTC. This encodes CASSLGQGNDNEQFF.

The V call is TRBV7-8, the J call TRBJ2-3, with D perhaps matching TRBD2 (6 bases). V gave up 0 bases and J gave up 3 bases, with 16 bases separating them. In germline, CDR1 is SGHVS, CDR2 FQNEAQ. The CDR3 consists of 17 residues. CDR3 in amino acids: CASSLALGGEATDTQYF. In DNA, the CDR3 is TGTGCCAGCAGCTTAGCGTTGGGGGGTGAAGCAACAGATACGCAGTATTTT.

This clone has just one count. DNA for the CDR3: TGTGCCAGCAGCTTAACCTCCCGGGTAGCTTCCTACGAGCAGTACTTC. Protein sequence: CASSLTSRVASYEQYF. V usage is TRBV5-6 and J usage is TRBJ2-5; D gene uncertain. The DNA end is more similar to TRBJ2-7, so the J call may be wrong. CDR3 length: 16 residues. The germline gives CDR1 SGHDT, CDR2 YYEEEE.

The J gene is TRBJ1-2, the V gene TRBV30, with 8 bases matching TRBD1. The CDR3 is 12 amino acids. Per germline, CDR1 GTSNPN and CDR2 SVGIG (reference sequence). V shed 5 bases, J shed 3 bases, and the junction held 2 bases outside the gene matches. The CDR3 DNA sequence: TGTGCCTGGGGACAGGGACACTATGGCTACACCTTC. It codes for CAWGQGHYGYTF.

The chain is built from TRBV6-5 and TRBJ1-1; 9 positions agree with TRBD1. After removal of 0 bases from V and 4 bases from J, the junction contained 3 bases not matched to a gene. Germline CDR1 and CDR2: MNHEY and SVGAGI. The CDR3 has 15 residues. The CDR3 DNA is TGTGCCAGCAGTTACTCTTGGACAGGGGTCACTGAAGCTTTCTTT. This gives the protein CASSYSWTGVTEAFF.

The rearrangement links TRBV28 to TRBJ2-7, with 11 positions matching TRBD2. Looked up from germline, CDR1 is MDHEN and CDR2 is SYDVKM. The CDR3 covers 19 residues. V trimming: 3 bases; J trimming: 0 bases; junction bases outside the gene matches: 13. CDR3 in DNA: TGTGCCAGCAGTTTCTCGCCTAGCGGGGGGCCGGTAAGCTCCTACGAGCAGTACTTC. Residues: CASSFSPSGGPVSSYEQYF.

V and J are TRBV5-1 and TRBJ2-1; TRBD2 agrees at 8 bases. Trimming at V came to 0 bases and at J to 9 bases, leaving 5 bases not matched to a gene. This CDR3 contains 14 residues. Germline lookup yields CDR1 SGHRS and CDR2 YFSETQ. CDR3 protein: CASSLAGGGREQFF. For the CDR3, the DNA is TGCGCCAGCAGCTTGGCCGGGGGGGGCCGTGAGCAGTTCTTC.

This clone was picked up one time. The chain carries TRBV5-4 and TRBJ1-1; D is unclear. There are 16 residues in the CDR3. Trimming pared 6 bases from V and 3 bases from J, leaving 21 bases between. Per the germline V gene, CDR1 is SGHNT and CDR2 is YYREEE (reference sequence). The CDR3 coding sequence is TGTGCCAGCACGTGGCGGGTGGGTCCCGGGGACACTGAAGCTTTCTTT. It translates to CASTWRVGPGDTEAFF. Looking up the rest from reference TRBV5-4 and TRBJ1-1 gives the full variable domain: ETGVTQSPTHLIKTRGQQVTLRCSSQSGHNTVSWYQQALGQGPQFIFQYYREEENGRGNFPPRFSGLQFPNYSSELNVNALELDDSALYLCASTWRVGPGDTEAFFGQGTRLTVV.

The table lists this clone with a few counts. CDR3 DNA: TGTGCCAGCAGCTCAGGGAACACTGAAGCTTTCTTT. Protein product: CASSSGNTEAFF. The rearrangement joins TRBV5-6 to TRBJ1-1, with D unclear. The CDR3 is 12 residues long. Germline CDR1 and CDR2: SGHDT and YYEEEE. Trimming cost V 3 bases and J 1 base, with 4 bases left between them.

The chain has TRBV6-6 and TRBJ2-7; D possibly corresponds to TRBD1 (5 bases). This CDR3 contains 12 residues. Per the germline V gene, CDR1 is MNHNY and CDR2 is SVGAGI (reference sequence). Trimming shortened V by 6 bases and J by 5 bases, and 11 bases separated the two germline ends. CDR3 amino acids: CASRDTTDEQYF. The CDR3 region has the DNA TGTGCCAGCAGAGACACGACAGACGAGCAGTACTTC.

The J gene is TRBJ2-3, the V gene TRBV6-6, with 7 positions matching TRBD2. Looked up from germline, CDR1 is MNHNY and CDR2 is SVGAGI (reference sequence). V trimming: 0 bases; J trimming: 6 bases; junction bases outside the gene matches: 3. The CDR3 sequence is 14 residues long. CDR3 residues: CASSYSGRGDTQYF. CDR3 DNA: TGTGCCAGCAGTTACTCGGGGAGGGGTGATACGCAGTATTTT.

The V gene is TRBV6-5, the J gene TRBJ2-1, with D perhaps TRBD2 (6 bases). V lost 8 bases to trimming and J lost 8 bases, with 16 bases between them. This CDR3 is 13 amino acids long. From germline, CDR1 is MNHEY and CDR2 SVGAGI. CDR3 residues: CASRGDLTYEQFF. The DNA of the CDR3 is TGTGCCAGCCGCGGGGACCTGACATATGAGCAGTTCTTC.

This chain joins TRBV19 and TRBJ1-6; 7 positions match TRBD1. The V gene end was trimmed by 3 bases and the J gene end by 14 bases; junction bases not matched to a gene: 13. CDR3 length: 15 residues. Germline V gene sequence: CDR1 LNHDA, CDR2 SQIVND (reference sequence). CDR3 sequence reads: CASSIGRGRIQALHF. The CDR3 DNA is TGTGCCAGTAGTATTGGCAGGGGGAGGATTCAGGCCCTCCACTTT.

This clone came up a few times. The V gene is TRBV18, the J gene TRBJ1-1; no clear D. This CDR3 is built from 16 residues. The V end was cut by 0 bases, the J end by 8 bases, with 19 bases between. Germline lookup yields CDR1 KGHSH and CDR2 LQKENI. CDR3 DNA sequence: TGTGCCAGCTCACCACCCCTGGGCGGAGGGATCGGGGAAGCTTTCTTT. Protein product: CASSPPLGGGIGEAFF.

The chain uses TRBV9 and TRBJ2-1; TRBD2 agrees at 8 bases. This CDR3 is 14 amino acids long. V was pared by 3 bases and J by 8 bases, with 7 bases of the junction left unmatched. The germline CDR1 and CDR2 sequences are SGDLS and YYNGEE. The CDR3 nucleotides are TGTGCCAGCAGCGGAAGCGGGAGAGGATATGAGCAGTTCTTC. This translates into CASSGSGRGYEQFF. Complete variable domain (other parts from reference TRBV9 and TRBJ2-1): DSGVTQTPKHLITATGQRVTLRCSPRSGDLSVYWYQQSLDQGLQFLIQYYNGEERAKGNILERFSAQQFPDLHSELNLSSLELGDSALYFCASSGSGRGYEQFFGPGTRLTVL.

The V and J genes are TRBV6-1 and TRBJ1-1, with unresolved D. V was cut by 2 bases and J by 5 bases, with 15 bases left in between. The CDR3 is 15 residues long. Germline V gives CDR1 MNHNS, CDR2 SASEGT. CDR3 in amino acids: CASSELVWGGTEAFF. The CDR3 coding sequence is TGTGCCAGCAGTGAATTGGTGTGGGGAGGGACTGAAGCTTTCTTT.

The chain recombines TRBV7-2 with TRBJ2-3; TRBD2 agrees at 8 bases. V lost 4 bases and J lost 1; bases outside the gene matches: 7. There are 16 residues in the CDR3. Germline V lookup: CDR1 SGHTA, CDR2 FQGNSA. The CDR3 region has the DNA TGTGCCAGCAGCTCCGGGACTAGGTGGGGCACAGATACGCAGTATTTT. Amino acids: CASSSGTRWGTDTQYF.

The chain links TRBV5-4 to TRBJ2-1, with TRBD2 matching 9 bases. CDR3 length: 16 amino acids. V was clipped by 0 bases and J by 5 bases; unmatched bases: 6. The V gene's germline CDR1 is SGHNT and CDR2 YYREEE (reference sequence). CDR3 sequence (DNA): TGTGCCAGCAGCTTGGAAGCGGGAGGATGGGACAATGAGCAGTTCTTC. Translation: CASSLEAGGWDNEQFF.

In this sample, this clone turned up a few times. J is TRBJ1-4 and V is TRBV7-8; D is ambiguous. The CDR3 length is 15 residues. The germline gives CDR1 SGHVS, CDR2 FQNEAQ. V was shortened by 0 bases and J by 5 bases, with 10 bases between the two germline ends. DNA for the CDR3: TGTGCCAGCAGCTTAGCGCCAGGAAAAAATGAAAAACTGTTTTTT. Protein: CASSLAPGKNEKLFF.

This chain connects TRBV21-1 to TRBJ1-4; TRBD1 was called by the table and not checked on the DNA. TRBV21-1 is labeled a pseudogene. This CDR3 comprises 20 residues. The CDR3 spells CASSKEPPAPGASTNEKLFF. The CDR3 bases are TGTGCCAGCAGCAAAGAGCCCCCCGCCCCAGGGGCCTCAACTAATGAAAAACTGTTTTTT.

The CDR3 region has the DNA TGTGCCAGCAGTCCCGGGTTTAACACTGAAGCTTTCTTT. It codes for CASSPGFNTEAFF. V and J are TRBV6-5 and TRBJ1-1; D is uncertain. Germline V lookup: CDR1 MNHEY, CDR2 SVGAGI. The CDR3 is 13 residues long. Trimming took off 5 bases at V and 2 bases at J, with 9 bases between the two ends.

This chain connects TRBV30 to TRBJ2-1, with 14 bases matching TRBD2. Germline V gene sequence: CDR1 GTSNPN, CDR2 SVGIG (reference sequence). The CDR3 contains 20 residues. The junction had 22 bases not matched to a gene; V was cut back by 4 bases and J by 8 bases. The DNA for the CDR3 is TGTGCCTGGACAGGGGGGGGAGGGACTAGCGGGAGTGGAAGCTCCGATGAGCAGTTCTTC. It yields the protein CAWTGGGGTSGSGSSDEQFF. Drawing the rest from reference TRBV30 and TRBJ2-1, the complete variable domain is SQTIHQWPATLVQPVGSPLSLECTVEGTSNPNLYWYRQAAGRGLQLLFYSVGIGQISSEVPQNLSASRPQDRQFILSSKKLLLSDSGFYLCAWTGGGGTSGSGSSDEQFFGPGTRLTVL.

This chain connects TRBV10-3 to TRBJ1-1; possible D gene TRBD1, 6 bases. In germline, CDR1 is ENHRY, CDR2 SYGVKD. The CDR3 has 14 residues. Trimming cost V 2 bases and J 3 bases, with 10 bases left between them. The CDR3 DNA is TGTGCCATCAGTGAGACAGGGAAAGACACTGAAGCTTTCTTT. Residues: CAISETGKDTEAFF.

A note on this clone: An end of the junction does not agree with germline; a read error may underlie this. Within the sample, other DNA sequences also encode this same CDR3. The V and J genes are TRBV9 and TRBJ2-7; 10 positions agree with TRBD1. Germline CDR1 reads SGDLS; CDR2 reads YYNGEE. The CDR3 runs to 15 residues. CDR3 sequence reads: CASSGGTGASNEQYF. In DNA, the CDR3 is TGTGCCAGCAGCGGAGGGACAGGGGCGAGTAACGAGCAGTATTTC.

This clone has just a few counts. This chain uses TRBV7-8 with TRBJ1-2; 7 nucleotides agree with TRBD1. Germline-derived CDR1 and CDR2 are SGHVS and FQNEAQ. V shed 5 bases and J 8 bases; nucleotides not matched to a gene: 8. There are 13 residues in the CDR3. CDR3 in DNA: TGTGCCAGCAGCAAAGACAGGGATAGCGGCTACACCTTC. Amino acids: CASSKDRDSGYTF.